These 21 T cell receptor beta chains came from one sample sequenced in a study of blood T cell repertoires in COVID-19 (dated by TCRdb to the early 2020s). The library relied on the immunoSEQ multiplex PCR assay. In its TCRdb copy, this immuneACCESS table keeps in-frame sequences only and misses some clones. Where compared with another copy, unresolved V genes explain less than half of these, and the others have no known cause. The sample includes under 65,000 clones, with 89% observed a single time. Less than 2.5% of the sample is in the top ten clones. The source material was peripheral blood. These receptors were taken from a human donor in a cohort sampled during active COVID-19.

This clone was detected only a few times. The V gene is TRBV2, the J gene TRBJ2-7, with D possibly TRBD2 on 6 matching bases. Trimming pared 5 bases from V and 9 bases from J, leaving 11 bases between. The CDR3 loop spans 11 amino acids. CDR1 is SNHLY and CDR2 is FYNNEI in the germline V gene. CDR3 sequence reads: CASSTSGGQYF. The DNA of the CDR3 is TGTGCCAGCAGTACTTCCGGGGGGCAGTACTTC.

The V call is TRBV11-2, the J call TRBJ1-6; D is possibly TRBD1 (5 bases). V lost 3 bases to trimming and J lost 8 bases, with 11 bases between them. Germline loops: CDR1 SGHAT, CDR2 FQNNGV. CDR3 length: 14 residues. The CDR3 loop reads CASSLVQGYSPLHF. The DNA for the CDR3 is TGTGCCAGCAGCTTGGTTCAGGGCTATTCACCCCTCCACTTT.

The chain employs TRBV5-6 and TRBJ2-5, with D possibly being TRBD1 (5 bases). Per the germline V gene, CDR1 is SGHDT and CDR2 is YYEEEE. The CDR3 length is 16 residues. Between the trimmed V and J ends, which lost 1 base and 5 bases, there was a span of 18 bases. The CDR3: CASSLRGRARRETQYF. DNA of the CDR3: TGTGCCAGCAGCTTGAGGGGCAGAGCCAGAAGGGAGACCCAGTACTTC.

V and J are TRBV7-6 and TRBJ2-5; 8 bases agree with TRBD1. Germline loops: CDR1 SGHVS, CDR2 FNYEAQ. The CDR3 totals 17 residues. The V gene end was trimmed by 5 bases and the J gene end by 7 bases; junction bases not matched to a gene: 18. CDR3 nucleotide sequence: TGTGCCAGCAGCCCTAGCCGACAGGGGCGGGCTGCGGGGACCCAGTACTTC. This gives the protein CASSPSRQGRAAGTQYF.

The chain combines TRBV7-3 with TRBJ2-7, with 9 positions matching TRBD1. This CDR3 comprises 16 residues. CDR1 and CDR2 from the germline V gene are SGHTA and FQGTGA. V lost 0 bases, J lost 4 bases, and 7 bases stayed unmatched. CDR3 residues: CASSLTGDREVYEQYF. The CDR3 region has the DNA TGTGCCAGCAGCTTAACCGGGGACAGGGAAGTTTACGAGCAGTACTTC.

The V call is TRBV18, the J call TRBJ2-3, with 8 bases identical to TRBD1. Trimming cost V 6 bases and J 2 bases; bases outside gene matches: 7. Germline lookup yields CDR1 KGHSH and CDR2 LQKENI. The CDR3 is made up of 15 amino acids. This CDR3 reads CASSHKDRATDTQYF. The CDR3 nucleotides are TGTGCCAGCTCCCATAAGGACAGGGCCACAGATACGCAGTATTTT.

The rearrangement links TRBV7-9 to TRBJ1-1; 10 positions match TRBD1. Germline values: CDR1 SEHNR, CDR2 FQNEAQ (reference sequence). The CDR3 length is 14 residues. Trimming took 0 bases from V and 8 from J; bases not matched to a gene: 3. The CDR3 DNA is TGTGCCAGCAGCTTAGCCCCGACAGGGGGCGAAGCTTTCTTT. Translation: CASSLAPTGGEAFF.

The chain recombines TRBV7-2 with TRBJ1-2; D perhaps matches TRBD1 (5 bases). The CDR3 has 12 amino acids. The germline V and J ends were trimmed by 2 bases and 6 bases, with 7 bases remaining between them. Germline assignment: CDR1 SGHTA and CDR2 FQGNSA. The CDR3 bases are TGTGCCAGCAGCTTAACCAGGGATGGCTACACCTTC. This translates into CASSLTRDGYTF.

This chain uses TRBV4-3 with TRBJ2-1, with 11 nucleotides matching TRBD2. CDR3 size: 17 residues. V lost 4 bases and J lost 5; bases outside the gene matches: 10. Germline lookup yields CDR1 LGHNA and CDR2 YSLEER. The CDR3 DNA reads TGCGCCAGCAGCCGCGTAGCGGGGGGGCCATTCGACAATGAGCAGTTCTTC. Amino acid sequence: CASSRVAGGPFDNEQFF.

This sequence joins TRBV10-2 and TRBJ2-5, with 10 bases matching TRBD2. The CDR3 has 15 residues. CDR1 and CDR2 from the germline V gene are WSHSY and SAAADI. With 5 bases clipped from V and 3 bases from J, the junction kept 6 bases outside the gene matches. Written as DNA, the CDR3 is TGCGCCAGCAGTCTTACTAGCGGGGCTGAAGAGACCCAGTACTTC. This sequence encodes CASSLTSGAEETQYF.

The chain couples TRBV19 to TRBJ1-2; TRBD1 matches 9 bases. This CDR3 has 18 residues. Germline V gives CDR1 LNHDA, CDR2 SQIVND (reference sequence). J gave up 4 bases and V 4 bases, and 16 bases lay outside the gene matches. The CDR3 here is CASSTSSLDRGHRYGYTF. In DNA form, the CDR3 reads TGTGCCAGTAGTACCTCCTCCTTGGACAGGGGTCATCGCTATGGCTACACCTTC.

V and J are TRBV25-1 and TRBJ2-1, with a tentative D call TRBD1 (6 bases). The CDR3 runs to 13 residues. Germline-derived CDR1 and CDR2 are MGHDK and SYGVNS. V gave up 4 bases and J gave up 6 bases, with 10 bases separating them. CDR3: CASSVDSVNEQFF. The CDR3 DNA follows: TGTGCCAGCAGTGTGGACAGTGTCAATGAGCAGTTCTTC.

The chain carries TRBV5-4 and TRBJ1-1; D unclear. Germline V gene sequence: CDR1 SGHNT, CDR2 YYREEE (reference sequence). The CDR3 consists of 16 residues. Trimming shortened V by 0 bases and J by 0 bases, and 12 bases separated the two germline ends. The CDR3 DNA sequence: TGTGCCAGCAGCTTGGGATATCGGGAGATGAACACTGAAGCTTTCTTT. It is translated as CASSLGYREMNTEAFF.

The chain couples TRBV18 to TRBJ1-5; the match to TRBD1 covers 8 bases. V was clipped by 1 base and J by 6 bases; unmatched bases: 14. Germline V gene sequence: CDR1 KGHSH, CDR2 LQKENI. The CDR3 runs to 18 residues. CDR3 in amino acids: CASSPREPGQGWSQPQHF. CDR3 coding DNA: TGTGCCAGCTCACCACGCGAACCCGGACAGGGATGGAGTCAGCCCCAGCATTTT.

J is TRBJ2-7 and V is TRBV6-2 or TRBV6-3, with D possibly TRBD2 on 5 matching bases. The germline V gene encodes CDR1 MNHEY and CDR2 SVGEGT. This CDR3 is 15 amino acids long. Trimming took 2 bases from V and 3 from J, leaving 14 bases between them. The CDR3 nucleotides read TGTGCCAGCAGTTACCCCACTTTCCGGGACTACGAGCAGTACTTC. Protein product: CASSYPTFRDYEQYF.

The rearrangement links TRBV9 to TRBJ2-2, with D possibly being TRBD1 (5 bases). CDR1 is SGDLS, CDR2 YYNGEE, per germline. Trimming cost V 0 bases and J 7 bases, with 16 bases left between them. This CDR3 has 16 amino acids. CDR3: CASSVGGRVSIGELFF. The DNA of the CDR3 is TGTGCCAGCAGCGTAGGAGGCAGGGTGTCCATCGGGGAGCTGTTTTTT.

This chain links TRBV6-5 with TRBJ1-3, with 7 positions matching TRBD1. There are 13 residues in the CDR3. The V and J ends lost 5 bases and 4 bases, in that order; junction bases with no gene match: 2. In germline, CDR1 is MNHEY, CDR2 SVGAGI. Here the CDR3 reads CASSRGPGNTIYF. The CDR3 nucleotides read TGTGCCAGCAGTAGGGGGCCAGGAAACACCATATATTTT.

This clone has just a few counts. J is TRBJ1-1 and V is TRBV9; D unresolved. V lost 4 bases to trimming and J lost 3 bases, with 13 bases between them. This CDR3 region has 14 residues. CDR1 and CDR2 (germline): SGDLS, YYNGEE. The CDR3 sequence is CASSSSGGDTEAFF. As DNA, the CDR3 is TGTGCCAGCAGCTCATCCGGCGGGGACACTGAAGCTTTCTTT. Full variable domain (remainder filled in from reference TRBV9 and TRBJ1-1): DSGVTQTPKHLITATGQRVTLRCSPRSGDLSVYWYQQSLDQGLQFLIQYYNGEERAKGNILERFSAQQFPDLHSELNLSSLELGDSALYFCASSSSGGDTEAFFGQGTRLTVV.

V usage is TRBV3-1 (or the pseudogene TRBV3-2) and J usage is TRBJ2-2; D remains ambiguous. Germline-derived CDR1 and CDR2 are LGHDT and YNNKEL (reference sequence). This CDR3 region has 12 residues. V was trimmed by 3 bases and J by 8 bases, leaving 7 bases between them. CDR3: CASSQSFGELFF. The DNA for the CDR3 is TGTGCCAGCAGCCAGAGCTTTGGGGAGCTGTTTTTT.

The V gene is TRBV4-2, the J gene TRBJ2-3, with D uncertain. CDR1 and CDR2 from the germline V gene are LGHNA and YNFKEQ. The CDR3 has 17 residues. Trimming left V 2 bases short and J 1 base short, with 16 bases between. The CDR3 loop reads CASSQLIRSRGTDTQYF. CDR3 DNA sequence: TGTGCCAGCAGCCAACTCATTAGGAGCCGAGGCACAGATACGCAGTATTTT.

The chain recombines TRBV15 with TRBJ1-2; D is uncertain. The length of the CDR3 is 14 residues. Germline CDR1 LNHNV, CDR2 YYDKDF (reference sequence). The V end was cut by 3 bases, the J end by 4 bases, with 12 bases between. DNA of the CDR3: TGTGCCACCAGCAGGGGCGAGGGCAGCTATGGCTACACCTTC. It is translated as CATSRGEGSYGYTF.